The rows below give T cell receptor beta chains drawn from one sample of a study of T cells in Graves' hyperthyroidism and ophthalmopathy. Each CDR3 protein is one row after TCRdb ran MiXCR on the multiplex PCR reads. The sample consists of 640,000 or so distinct CDR3 sequences, 14% of them appearing once. The sample consisted of blood. The receptors come from a woman under 30 with Graves' ophthalmopathy. Each CDR3 is given with its conserved first and last residue. Each record gives: clone size, D gene, V gene, J gene, CDR3 protein, CDR3 DNA. D genes are given only for firm matches. Rows give clone size only sometimes, using once, few, many, or a class for an expanded clone.

>NA|NA|TRBV18|TRBJ2-3
CVSSPPSTDTQYF
TGTGTCAGCTCACCCCCGAGCACAGATACGCAGTATTTT
>many|NA|TRBV28|TRBJ2-7
CASSFQISYEQYF
TGTGCCAGCAGTTTTCAGATCTCCTACGAGCAGTACTTC
>many|TRBD1|TRBV28|TRBJ2-3
CASSPGTGGGPTDTQYF
TGTGCCAGCAGCCCTGGGACAGGGGGAGGCCCCACAGATACGCAGTATTTT
>many|TRBD2|TRBV7-3|TRBJ2-3
CASRRGLAITDTQYF
TGTGCCAGCAGGAGGGGACTAGCGATCACAGATACGCAGTATTTT
>many|NA|TRBV29-1|TRBJ1-1
CSVEPRANAEAFF
TGCAGCGTCGAGCCGAGGGCAAATGCTGAAGCTTTCTTT
>NA|NA|TRBV6-1|TRBJ1-2
CASTQDNGERGYTF
TGTGCCAGCACCCAGGACAATGGGGAAAGAGGCTACACCTTC
>NA|NA|TRBV6-2/TRBV6-3|TRBJ2-7
CATSLGTSSYNEQYF
TGTGCCACCTCGCTTGGGACAAGCTCCTACAATGAGCAGTACTTC
>many|TRBD1|TRBV27|TRBJ1-5
CASSPTGGGQPQHF
TGTGCCAGCAGTCCGACAGGGGGAGGTCAGCCCCAGCATTTT
>many|NA|TRBV28|TRBJ1-1
CASSSDGMNTEAFF
TGTGCCAGCAGTTCAGACGGGATGAACACTGAAGCTTTCTTT
>NA|TRBD2|TRBV5-6|TRBJ2-7
CASSFHGLAGYEQYF
TGTGCCAGCAGCTTCCACGGGCTAGCGGGATACGAGCAGTACTTC
>NA|NA|TRBV7-9|TRBJ1-3
CASSLVRLAGNTIYF
TGTGCCAGCAGCCTAGTGAGGCTGGCTGGAAACACCATATATTTT
>many|TRBD1|TRBV4-2|TRBJ1-1
CASSHTGGGGNTEAFF
TGTGCCAGCAGCCATACAGGGGGCGGTGGGAACACTGAAGCTTTCTTT